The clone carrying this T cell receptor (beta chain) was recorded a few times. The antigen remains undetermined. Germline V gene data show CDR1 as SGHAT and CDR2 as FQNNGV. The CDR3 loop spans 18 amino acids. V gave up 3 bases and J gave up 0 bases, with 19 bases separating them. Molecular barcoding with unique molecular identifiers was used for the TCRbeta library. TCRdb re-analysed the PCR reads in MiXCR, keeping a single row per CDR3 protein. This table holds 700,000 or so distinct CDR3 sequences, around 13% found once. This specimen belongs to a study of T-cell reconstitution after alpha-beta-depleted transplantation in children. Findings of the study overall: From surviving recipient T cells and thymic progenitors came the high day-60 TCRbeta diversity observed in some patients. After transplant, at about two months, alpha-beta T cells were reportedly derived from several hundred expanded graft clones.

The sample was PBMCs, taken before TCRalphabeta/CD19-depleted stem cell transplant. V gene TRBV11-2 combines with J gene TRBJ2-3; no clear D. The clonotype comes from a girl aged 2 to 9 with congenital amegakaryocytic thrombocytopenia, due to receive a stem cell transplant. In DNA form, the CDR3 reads TGTGCCAGCAGCTTTACTCCACAATTTTTAGGTAGCACAGATACGCAGTATTTT. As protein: CASSFTPQFLGSTDTQYF.